This TCR beta chain was profiled in a study of T cells expressing NK-cell markers. Study details: In sorted CD3+CD56+NKG2C+, CD3+CD56+NKG2C- and CD3+CD56-NKG2C+ T cells, TCR beta repertoires were obtained.

The CDR3 covers 11 residues. Per the germline V gene, CDR1 is LNHDA and CDR2 is SQIVND (reference sequence). Study-wide findings and caveats: Dominant NKG2C+ clonotype frequencies of 1.0-7.0% of CD8+ T cells were measured in over 5 donors.

Of note for this clonotype: Its antigen is not known.

From the 5' RACE reads, TCRdb lists one entry per CDR3 protein and no DNA. Here the sample table reports 150,000 to 170,000 distinct CDR3 sequences. The chain couples TRBV19 to TRBJ1-1. The TCR sequence derives from a woman in her 50s in good health. Source material: blood T cells: a sorted CD56 or NKG2C T cell subset, CD4+ or CD8+ T cells, or bulk PBMC T cells (not recorded which). CDR3 protein: CASIGYAEAFF.